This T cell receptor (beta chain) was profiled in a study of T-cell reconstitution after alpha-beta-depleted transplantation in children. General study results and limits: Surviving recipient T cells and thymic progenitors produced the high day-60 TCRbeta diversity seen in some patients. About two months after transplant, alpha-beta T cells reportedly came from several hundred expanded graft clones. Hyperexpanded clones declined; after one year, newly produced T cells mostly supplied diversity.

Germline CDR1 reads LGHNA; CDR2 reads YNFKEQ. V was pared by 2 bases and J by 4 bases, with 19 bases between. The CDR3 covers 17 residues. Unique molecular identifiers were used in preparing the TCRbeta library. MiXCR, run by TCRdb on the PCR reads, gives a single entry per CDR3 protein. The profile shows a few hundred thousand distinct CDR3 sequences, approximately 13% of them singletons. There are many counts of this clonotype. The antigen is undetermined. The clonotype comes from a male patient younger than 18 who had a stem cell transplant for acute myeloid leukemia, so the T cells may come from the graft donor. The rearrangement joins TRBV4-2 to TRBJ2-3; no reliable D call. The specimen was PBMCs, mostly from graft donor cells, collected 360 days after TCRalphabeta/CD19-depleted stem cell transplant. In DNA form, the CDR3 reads TGTGCCAGCAGCCAATATCGGGCGGCCCCGGTGGCAGATACGCAGTATTTT. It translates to CASSQYRAAPVADTQYF.